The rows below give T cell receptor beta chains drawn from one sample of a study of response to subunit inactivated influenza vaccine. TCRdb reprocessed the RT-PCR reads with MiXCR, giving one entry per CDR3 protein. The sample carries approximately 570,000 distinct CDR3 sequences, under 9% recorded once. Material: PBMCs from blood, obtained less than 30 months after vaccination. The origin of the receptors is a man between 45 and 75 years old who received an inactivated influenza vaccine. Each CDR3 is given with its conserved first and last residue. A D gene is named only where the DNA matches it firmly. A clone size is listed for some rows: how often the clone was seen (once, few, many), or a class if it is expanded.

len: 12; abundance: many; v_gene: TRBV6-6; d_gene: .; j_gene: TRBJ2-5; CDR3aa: CASSPTSSTQYF; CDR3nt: TGTGCCAGCAGTCCTACTAGTAGCACCCAGTACTTC
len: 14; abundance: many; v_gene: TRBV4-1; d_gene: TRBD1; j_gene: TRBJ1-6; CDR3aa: CASWDRVNNSPLHF; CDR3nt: TGCGCCAGCTGGGACAGGGTAAATAATTCACCCCTCCACTTT
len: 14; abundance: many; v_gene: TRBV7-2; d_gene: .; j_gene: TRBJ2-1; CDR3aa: CASSPRSARNEQFF; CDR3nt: TGTGCCAGCAGCCCCCGGAGCGCGAGGAACGAGCAGTTCTTC
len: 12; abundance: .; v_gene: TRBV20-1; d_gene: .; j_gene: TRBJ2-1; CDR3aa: CSALGSYNEQFF; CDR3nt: TGCAGTGCCCTGGGCTCCTACAATGAGCAGTTCTTC
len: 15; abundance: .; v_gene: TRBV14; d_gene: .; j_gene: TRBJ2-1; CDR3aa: CASSQPGLTYNEQFF; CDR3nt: TGTGCCAGCAGCCAACCGGGACTTACCTACAATGAGCAGTTCTTC
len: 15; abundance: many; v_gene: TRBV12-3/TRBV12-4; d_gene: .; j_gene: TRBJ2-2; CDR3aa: CASSLAHSATGELFF; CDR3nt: TGTGCCAGCAGTTTAGCGCACAGTGCCACCGGGGAGCTGTTTTTT
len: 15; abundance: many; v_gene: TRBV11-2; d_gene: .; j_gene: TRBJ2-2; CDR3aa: CASSNRDRYTGELFF; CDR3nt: TGTGCCAGCAGCAATCGGGACCGATACACCGGGGAGCTGTTTTTT
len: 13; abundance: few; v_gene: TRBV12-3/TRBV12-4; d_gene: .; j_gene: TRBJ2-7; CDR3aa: CASRPSGLHEQYF; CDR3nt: TGTGCCAGCAGACCCAGCGGCCTACACGAGCAGTACTTC
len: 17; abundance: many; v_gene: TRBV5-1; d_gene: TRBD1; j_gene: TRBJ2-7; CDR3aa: CASSRETGASLTYEQYF; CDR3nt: TGCGCCAGCAGCAGGGAGACAGGGGCTTCCCTTACCTACGAGCAGTACTTC
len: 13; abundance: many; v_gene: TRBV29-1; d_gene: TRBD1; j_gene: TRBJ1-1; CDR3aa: CSDVRGENTEAFF; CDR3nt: TGCAGCGACGTCAGGGGGGAGAACACTGAAGCTTTCTTT
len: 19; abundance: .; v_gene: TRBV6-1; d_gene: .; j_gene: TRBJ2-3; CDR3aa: CASAPNRLNLGVSTDTQYF; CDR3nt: TGTGCCAGCGCCCCGAACAGGCTCAATTTGGGGGTTAGCACAGATACGCAGTATTTT
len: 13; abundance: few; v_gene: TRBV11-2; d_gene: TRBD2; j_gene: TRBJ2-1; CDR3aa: CASSLDLRGLQFF; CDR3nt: TGTGCCAGCAGCTTAGATCTGCGGGGGTTACAGTTCTTC
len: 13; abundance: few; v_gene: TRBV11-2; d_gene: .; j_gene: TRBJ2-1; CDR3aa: CASSLDVSNEQFF; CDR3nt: TGTGCCAGCAGCTTAGATGTATCCAATGAGCAGTTCTTC
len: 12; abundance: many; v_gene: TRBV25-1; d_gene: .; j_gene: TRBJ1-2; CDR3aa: CASSVRGDGYTF; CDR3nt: TGTGCCAGCAGCGTCCGGGGAGATGGCTACACCTTC
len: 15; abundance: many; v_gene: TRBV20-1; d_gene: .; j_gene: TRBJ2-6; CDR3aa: CSAKLPGAGANVLTF; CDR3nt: TGCAGTGCAAAGCTCCCAGGGGCTGGGGCCAACGTCCTGACTTTC
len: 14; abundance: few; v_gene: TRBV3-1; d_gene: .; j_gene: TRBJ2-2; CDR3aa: CASSQVKVTGELFF; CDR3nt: TGTGCCAGCAGCCAAGTGAAGGTAACCGGGGAGCTGTTTTTT
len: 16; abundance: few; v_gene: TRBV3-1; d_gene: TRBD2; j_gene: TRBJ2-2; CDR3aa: CASSQVAGVTTGELFF; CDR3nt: TGTGCCAGCAGCCAAGTTGCGGGGGTAACCACCGGGGAGCTGTTTTTT
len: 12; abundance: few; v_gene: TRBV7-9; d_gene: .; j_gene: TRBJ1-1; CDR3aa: CASSLVGVEAFF; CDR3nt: TGTGCCAGCAGCTTAGTGGGTGTTGAAGCTTTCTTT
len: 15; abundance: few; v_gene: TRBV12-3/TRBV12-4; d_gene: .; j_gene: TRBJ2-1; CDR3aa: CASSLRRGHNNEQFF; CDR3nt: TGTGCCAGCAGTTTACGGCGGGGACATAACAATGAGCAGTTCTTC
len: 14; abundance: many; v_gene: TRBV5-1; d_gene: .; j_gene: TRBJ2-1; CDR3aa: CASSSGASYNEQFF; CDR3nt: TGCGCCAGCAGCTCGGGAGCCTCCTACAATGAGCAGTTCTTC
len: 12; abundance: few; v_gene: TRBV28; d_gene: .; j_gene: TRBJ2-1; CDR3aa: CASSLDNNEQFF; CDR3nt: TGTGCCAGCAGTTTAGACAACAATGAGCAGTTCTTC
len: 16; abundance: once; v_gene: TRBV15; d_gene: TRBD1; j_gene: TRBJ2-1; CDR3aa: CATSRRDRDPYNEQFF; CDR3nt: TGTGCCACCAGCAGGAGGGACAGGGATCCCTACAATGAGCAGTTCTTC
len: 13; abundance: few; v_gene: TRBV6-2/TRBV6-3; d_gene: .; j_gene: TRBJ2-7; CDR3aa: CASNFGGESEQYF; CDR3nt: TGTGCCAGCAACTTTGGAGGGGAGTCCGAGCAGTACTTC
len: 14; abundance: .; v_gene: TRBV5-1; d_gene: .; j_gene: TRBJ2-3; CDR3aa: CASSLGSNMDTQYF; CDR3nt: TGCGCCAGCAGCTTGGGGTCTAATATGGATACGCAGTATTTT
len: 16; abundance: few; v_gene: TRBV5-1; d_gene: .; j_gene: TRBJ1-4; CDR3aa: CASSLAPAGVNEKLFF; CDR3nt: TGCGCCAGCAGCTTGGCCCCGGCAGGGGTGAACGAAAAACTGTTTTTT
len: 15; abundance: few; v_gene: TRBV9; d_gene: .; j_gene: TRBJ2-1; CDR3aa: CASSVAGEPYNEQFF; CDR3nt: TGTGCCAGCAGCGTAGCGGGGGAACCCTACAATGAGCAGTTCTTC
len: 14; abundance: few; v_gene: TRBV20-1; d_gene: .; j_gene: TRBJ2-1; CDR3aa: CSAATGSKVNEQFF; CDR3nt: TGCAGTGCTGCAACAGGGTCTAAGGTCAATGAGCAGTTCTTC